This T cell receptor beta chain originates from a study of beta chain features in type 1 diabetes. Study in general: On cell yields, gender and age, patients and healthy donors were similar. Study results and caveats: In patients and controls equally, PCR might favor templates that are shorter. Insertions were fewer and deletions more numerous at VDJ junctions in type 1 diabetes patients.

As every portion of the isolated RNA was reverse transcribed, the sequencing read expressed TCRB transcripts. Generated by immunoSEQ multiplex PCR, the TCRdb table keeps only in-frame clones and is missing some. The table includes about 180,000 clones, about 12% detected once. This CDR3 is 13 amino acids long. Germline V gives CDR1 SGHTA, CDR2 FQGNSA. The V segment lost 5 bases and the J segment 12 bases; nucleotides outside the gene matches: 10. This clone appeared many times. Its antigen remains unidentified. Naive, central memory, regulatory and stem cell-like memory cells within the CD4+ compartment were sorted using CD45RO/CCR7/CD25/CD127/CD95/CD27.

The sequence came from a woman aged 18-29 years in good health. V usage is TRBV7-2 and J usage is TRBJ2-1; 7 positions agree with TRBD2. Sequenced input: central memory CD4+ T cells from blood. The CDR3 DNA sequence: TGTGCCAGCAGCGGACCAGCGGGAAGGGTGCAGTTCTTC. Translation: CASSGPAGRVQFF. The full variable domain, rest sourced from reference TRBV7-2 and TRBJ2-1, is GAGVSQSPSNKVTEKGKDVELRCDPISGHTALYWYRQSLGQGLEFLIYFQGNSAPDKSGLPSDRFSAERTGGSVSTLTIQRTQQEDSAVYLCASSGPAGRVQFFGPGTRLTVL.